These T cell receptor beta chains were read from a single sample in a study of cytomegalovirus exposure and HLA in healthy donors. The repertoire was sequenced with immunoSEQ multiplex PCR; TCRdb's copy has only in-frame clones and lacks some. Of 25,000 to 30,000 clones listed, 50% to 75% are singletons. The sequenced sample was PBMCs. These receptor sequences come from a male donor in good health and CMV-seropositive. CDR3s include the opening cysteine and the closing phenylalanine or tryptophan. The order of the fields is D gene, J gene, V gene, clone size, CDR3 DNA, CDR3 protein. The D gene is left open where the match is weak. The size of a clone is reported for some rows only, either as once, few or many, or as a class for expanded clones.

d_gene: -; j_gene: TRBJ2-7; v_gene: TRBV7-9; abundance: -; CDR3nt: TGTGCCAGCAGCTTAAACAACTACGAGCAGTACTTC; CDR3aa: CASSLNNYEQYF
d_gene: TRBD1; j_gene: TRBJ1-2; v_gene: TRBV29-1; abundance: few; CDR3nt: TGCAGCGTACCACAAGGGGGCGGGCAGGGCTACACCTTC; CDR3aa: CSVPQGGGQGYTF
d_gene: -; j_gene: TRBJ2-6; v_gene: TRBV19; abundance: -; CDR3nt: TGTGCCACTAGGAGGGTTCGGGACTCCCGCTCTGGGGCCAACGTCCTGACTTTC; CDR3aa: CATRRVRDSRSGANVLTF
d_gene: -; j_gene: TRBJ1-5; v_gene: TRBV10-3; abundance: -; CDR3nt: TGTGCCATCAGTGAGTCCCCCGGTAATCAGCCCCAGCATTTT; CDR3aa: CAISESPGNQPQHF
d_gene: TRBD1; j_gene: TRBJ2-7; v_gene: TRBV5-1; abundance: -; CDR3nt: TGCGCCAGCAGCTTGCAGGGGGTTGGGTACGAGCAGTACTTC; CDR3aa: CASSLQGVGYEQYF
d_gene: -; j_gene: TRBJ1-1; v_gene: TRBV9; abundance: once; CDR3nt: TGTGCCAGCAGCGAGACAGAATTGAACACTGAAGCTTTCTTT; CDR3aa: CASSETELNTEAFF
d_gene: TRBD2; j_gene: TRBJ2-2; v_gene: TRBV19; abundance: -; CDR3nt: TGTGCCAGTTTGAGCGGGGGGTCGGACACCGGGGAGCTGTTTTTT; CDR3aa: CASLSGGSDTGELFF
d_gene: TRBD1; j_gene: TRBJ1-2; v_gene: TRBV4-1; abundance: -; CDR3nt: TGCGCCAGCAGCCAAGAAACCCCCTGGGACAGAGCTAACTATGGCTACACCTTC; CDR3aa: CASSQETPWDRANYGYTF
d_gene: TRBD1; j_gene: TRBJ2-2; v_gene: TRBV7-6; abundance: -; CDR3nt: TGTGCCAGCAGCTTAGGACAGGGGCCGAACACCGGGGAGCTGTTTTTT; CDR3aa: CASSLGQGPNTGELFF
d_gene: -; j_gene: TRBJ2-7; v_gene: TRBV4-2; abundance: -; CDR3nt: TGTGCCAGCAGCCAGGGCGTGTCGGGGACTTACGAGCAGTACTTC; CDR3aa: CASSQGVSGTYEQYF
d_gene: -; j_gene: TRBJ1-4; v_gene: TRBV11-2; abundance: few; CDR3nt: TGTGCCAGCAGCCGTCGGGACACTGAAAAACTGTTTTTT; CDR3aa: CASSRRDTEKLFF
d_gene: TRBD1; j_gene: TRBJ1-1; v_gene: TRBV7-3; abundance: -; CDR3nt: TGTGCCAGCAGCGCTCAGGGGGAAGACTCTGAAGCTTTCTTT; CDR3aa: CASSAQGEDSEAFF
d_gene: -; j_gene: TRBJ1-4; v_gene: TRBV4-2; abundance: -; CDR3nt: TGTGCCAGCAGCCAAGATAACAGGGAAGCTAATGAAAAACTGTTTTTT; CDR3aa: CASSQDNREANEKLFF
d_gene: -; j_gene: TRBJ2-7; v_gene: TRBV29-1; abundance: -; CDR3nt: TGCAGCGTTGAAACGGGATTCGAGCAGTACTTC; CDR3aa: CSVETGFEQYF
d_gene: -; j_gene: TRBJ2-3; v_gene: TRBV29-1; abundance: -; CDR3nt: TGCAGCGTTGTCACGTTAGGCGGGGGCACAGATACGCAGTATTTT; CDR3aa: CSVVTLGGGTDTQYF
d_gene: TRBD2; j_gene: TRBJ2-6; v_gene: TRBV28; abundance: -; CDR3nt: TGTGCCAGCAGCTCGCCCGGGAGGTCAGGGGCCAACGTCCTGACTTTC; CDR3aa: CASSSPGRSGANVLTF
d_gene: TRBD2; j_gene: TRBJ2-7; v_gene: TRBV11-2; abundance: -; CDR3nt: TGTGCCAGCAGCAGACTCCCTAACGGGAGGGACGACGAGCAGTACTTC; CDR3aa: CASSRLPNGRDDEQYF
d_gene: TRBD1; j_gene: TRBJ1-5; v_gene: TRBV28; abundance: -; CDR3nt: TGTGCCAGCAGTCCAGACAGGGGGGCGCGGCCCCAGCATTTT; CDR3aa: CASSPDRGARPQHF
d_gene: TRBD1; j_gene: TRBJ2-1; v_gene: TRBV6-4; abundance: -; CDR3nt: TGTGCCAGCAGTCCCCAGGGGGACTCCTACAATGAGCAGTTCTTC; CDR3aa: CASSPQGDSYNEQFF
d_gene: -; j_gene: TRBJ2-2; v_gene: TRBV25-1; abundance: -; CDR3nt: TGTGCCAGCAGTGAGGCAGGGGCCGCCGGGGAGCTGTTTTTT; CDR3aa: CASSEAGAAGELFF
d_gene: TRBD1; j_gene: TRBJ2-3; v_gene: TRBV7-9; abundance: -; CDR3nt: TGTGCCAGCAGCTCCGACAGGGATAGAGGAGATACGCAGTATTTT; CDR3aa: CASSSDRDRGDTQYF
d_gene: -; j_gene: TRBJ1-2; v_gene: TRBV10-2; abundance: -; CDR3nt: TGCGCCAGCAGTGAGTGGAGGCGTGGCTACACCTTC; CDR3aa: CASSEWRRGYTF
d_gene: TRBD2; j_gene: TRBJ2-7; v_gene: TRBV6-5; abundance: few; CDR3nt: TGTGCCAGCAGTTACTCCCGGACTAGCAGCTACGAGCAGTACTTC; CDR3aa: CASSYSRTSSYEQYF
d_gene: TRBD1; j_gene: TRBJ1-1; v_gene: TRBV6-6; abundance: -; CDR3nt: TGTGCCAGCAGTGGACAGGGGGCGAACACTGAAGCTTTCTTT; CDR3aa: CASSGQGANTEAFF
d_gene: TRBD1; j_gene: TRBJ1-1; v_gene: TRBV13; abundance: -; CDR3nt: TGTGCCAGCAGCTCTTGGGGACAGGGGCCAAAGAGGAACACTGAAGCTTTCTTT; CDR3aa: CASSSWGQGPKRNTEAFF
d_gene: -; j_gene: TRBJ1-1; v_gene: TRBV19; abundance: -; CDR3nt: TGTGCCAGTAGTAATCCCCAGATGAACACTGAAGCTTTCTTT; CDR3aa: CASSNPQMNTEAFF
d_gene: -; j_gene: TRBJ1-3; v_gene: TRBV5-1; abundance: -; CDR3nt: TGCGCCAGCAGAGAGGGTAATGGAAACACCATATATTTT; CDR3aa: CASREGNGNTIYF
d_gene: -; j_gene: TRBJ2-3; v_gene: TRBV7-3; abundance: -; CDR3nt: TGTGCCAGCAGCTTGAGTAGCGGTAGCACAGATACGCAGTATTTT; CDR3aa: CASSLSSGSTDTQYF
d_gene: -; j_gene: TRBJ2-1; v_gene: TRBV5-1; abundance: few; CDR3nt: TGCGCCAGCAGCTTGGCTACTAGCAACTACAATGAGCAGTTCTTC; CDR3aa: CASSLATSNYNEQFF
d_gene: -; j_gene: TRBJ2-7; v_gene: TRBV5-8; abundance: few; CDR3nt: TGTGCCAGCAGCCCGGTGCGCTACGAGCAGTACTTC; CDR3aa: CASSPVRYEQYF
d_gene: TRBD2; j_gene: TRBJ2-3; v_gene: TRBV7-9; abundance: -; CDR3nt: TGTGCCAGCAGCTTAGAGGGACTACCCACAGATACGCAGTATTTT; CDR3aa: CASSLEGLPTDTQYF
d_gene: TRBD2; j_gene: TRBJ2-5; v_gene: TRBV7-9; abundance: -; CDR3nt: TGTGCCAGCAGCTTGGCGGGGGGCCAAGAGACCCAGTACTTC; CDR3aa: CASSLAGGQETQYF
d_gene: -; j_gene: TRBJ1-4; v_gene: TRBV7-9; abundance: -; CDR3nt: TGTGCCAGCAGCCCTAGCGGTACAGGCGTGGGAAAACTGTTTTTT; CDR3aa: CASSPSGTGVGKLFF
d_gene: TRBD2; j_gene: TRBJ2-1; v_gene: TRBV10-3; abundance: -; CDR3nt: TGTGCCACTGCTCCTAGCGGAAGTGACAATGAGCAGTTCTTC; CDR3aa: CATAPSGSDNEQFF
d_gene: TRBD1; j_gene: TRBJ1-5; v_gene: TRBV7-2; abundance: -; CDR3nt: TGTGCCAGCAGCCGTCTCCCAGGGACAGTTAGCAATCAGCCCCAGCATTTT; CDR3aa: CASSRLPGTVSNQPQHF
d_gene: -; j_gene: TRBJ1-2; v_gene: TRBV30; abundance: -; CDR3nt: TGTGCCGCCTTACTTGCTACTCCGATCTATGGCTACACCTTC; CDR3aa: CAALLATPIYGYTF